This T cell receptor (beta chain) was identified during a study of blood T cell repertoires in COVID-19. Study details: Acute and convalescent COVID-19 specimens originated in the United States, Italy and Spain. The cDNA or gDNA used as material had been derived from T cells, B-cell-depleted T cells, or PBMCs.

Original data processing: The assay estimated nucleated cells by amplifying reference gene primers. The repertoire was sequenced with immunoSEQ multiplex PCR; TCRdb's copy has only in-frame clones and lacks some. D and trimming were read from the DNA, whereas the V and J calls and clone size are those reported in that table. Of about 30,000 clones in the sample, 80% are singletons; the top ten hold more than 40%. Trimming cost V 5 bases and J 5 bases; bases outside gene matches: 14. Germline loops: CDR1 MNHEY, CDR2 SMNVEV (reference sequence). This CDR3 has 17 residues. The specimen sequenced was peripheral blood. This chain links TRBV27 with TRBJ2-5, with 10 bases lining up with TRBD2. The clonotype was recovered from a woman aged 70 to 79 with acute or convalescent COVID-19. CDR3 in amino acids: CASSPPIRLAGRETQYF. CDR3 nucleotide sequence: TGTGCCAGCAGTCCCCCCATACGACTAGCGGGTAGGGAGACCCAGTACTTC.